The rows below give T cell receptor beta chains drawn from one sample of a study of identical twins. MiXCR was run by TCRdb on the 5' RACE reads, yielding one entry per CDR3 protein. The table records 1.5 million to 2 million distinct CDR3 sequences, 25% to 35% of them present only once. Sequenced material: cord blood. These TCRs come from a newborn girl in good health. Each CDR3 is given with its conserved first and last residue. D genes are given only for firm matches. The size of a clone is reported for some rows only, either as once, few or many, or as a class for expanded clones.

>NA|NA|TRBV3-1|TRBJ2-1
CASSQAGISRKTQFF
TGTGCCAGCAGCCAAGCGGGGATAAGCAGAAAGACCCAGTTCTTC
>NA|NA|TRBV27|TRBJ1-1
CASNLGEGSTEAFF
TGTGCCAGCAACCTAGGGGAGGGTAGCACTGAAGCTTTCTTT
>NA|TRBD1|TRBV5-6|TRBJ2-1
CASRLGTGPSLRSSSDEQFF
TGTGCCAGCAGATTGGGGACAGGGCCGAGCCTCCGATCTTCAAGCGATGAGCAGTTCTTC
>NA|NA|TRBV20-1|TRBJ1-1
CSALSGLVNTEAFF
TGCAGTGCACTTTCAGGGTTAGTGAACACTGAAGCTTTCTTT
>NA|NA|TRBV20-1|TRBJ1-2
CSASPDSNYGYTF
TGCAGTGCTAGCCCCGACAGTAACTATGGCTACACCTTC
>NA|TRBD2|TRBV15|TRBJ2-5
CATSGLAGGETQYF
TGTGCCACCAGCGGGCTAGCGGGAGGCGAGACCCAGTACTTC
>NA|TRBD2|TRBV20-1|TRBJ2-1
CSGTSPVVQEQFF
TGCAGTGGGACTAGCCCCGTCGTTCAGGAGCAGTTCTTC
>NA|TRBD1|TRBV12-3/TRBV12-4|TRBJ2-7
CASRSGQDSYEQYF
TGTGCCAGCAGATCGGGACAGGACTCCTACGAGCAGTACTTC
>NA|NA|TRBV11-2|TRBJ2-1
CASSLEEVDEQFF
TGTGCCAGCAGCTTAGAGGAGGTCGATGAGCAGTTCTTC
>NA|TRBD1|TRBV28|TRBJ2-7
CASSGTGGDNEQYF
TGTGCCAGCAGCGGGACAGGGGGGGACAATGAGCAGTACTTC
>many|NA|TRBV28|TRBJ2-7
CASRKKREQYF
TGTGCCAGCAGGAAAAAGAGGGAGCAGTACTTC
>few|NA|TRBV5-1|TRBJ1-4
CASSRGTWEKLFF
TGCGCCAGCAGCAGGGGGACATGGGAAAAACTGTTTTTT
>few|TRBD2|TRBV6-2/TRBV6-3|TRBJ2-6
CASSWRLAGSGANVLTF
TGTGCCAGCAGTTGGAGACTAGCGGGCTCTGGGGCCAACGTCCTGACTTTC
>NA|NA|TRBV27|TRBJ2-2
CASSFRSGELFF
TGTGCCAGCAGTTTCAGAAGCGGGGAGCTGTTTTTT
>NA|NA|TRBV6-5|TRBJ1-1
CASHKMGAWTEAFF
TGTGCCAGCCATAAGATGGGGGCTTGGACTGAAGCTTTCTTT
>few|NA|TRBV20-1|TRBJ2-5
CSATQLETQYF
TGCAGTGCAACCCAACTCGAGACCCAGTACTTC
>few|NA|TRBV20-1|TRBJ2-3
CSAPKSGLTDTQYF
TGCAGTGCTCCCAAAAGCGGCCTCACAGATACGCAGTATTTT
>NA|TRBD2|TRBV4-2|TRBJ2-7
CASSQESSSGRPSEQYF
TGTGCCAGCAGCCAAGAATCTTCAAGCGGGAGGCCCTCCGAGCAGTACTTC
>few|TRBD1|TRBV24-1|TRBJ2-4
CATSVGGGIQYF
TGTGCCACCAGTGTAGGGGGCGGCATTCAGTACTTC
>NA|TRBD1|TRBV27|TRBJ2-7
CASSLIQGAPSYEQYF
TGTGCCAGCAGTCTAATACAGGGGGCCCCCTCCTACGAGCAGTACTTC